Listed here are 13 T cell receptor beta chains from one sample, sequenced in a study of cytomegalovirus exposure and HLA in healthy donors. Vbeta (60) and Jbeta (13) primers were used in the PCR. Data came from immunoSEQ multiplex PCR; TCRdb stores just in-frame clones and leaves some out. The repertoire includes around 270,000 clones, over 70% of them detected once, and roughly 0.31% sits in the top ten. Source material: PBMCs. Every receptor here comes from a girl aged 2-15 years in good health and CMV-seronegative.

The gene calls are TRBV4-1 and TRBJ2-7; TRBD1 is a possible D gene (7 bases). The V gene's germline CDR1 is MGHRA and CDR2 YSYEKL. This CDR3 has 18 residues. Trimming removed 0 bases at V and 3 bases at J, with 21 bases between. The CDR3 nucleotides read TGCGCCAGCAGCCAAGATCTTTCAGCAGGGGGGTTACTCTACGAGCAGTACTTC. Its translation is CASSQDLSAGGLLYEQYF.

This chain joins TRBV6-1 and TRBJ2-7, with TRBD2 as a possible D gene (5 bases). V was clipped by 11 bases and J by 3 bases, with 23 bases between them. The CDR3 is 15 amino acids. Looked up from germline, CDR1 is MNHNS and CDR2 is SASEGT. The CDR3 DNA reads as TGTGCCGCCCGGGATAGGGATCCAATCATCTACGAGCAGTACTTC. Amino acid sequence: CAARDRDPIIYEQYF.

The chain combines TRBV7-6 with TRBJ2-7; D is possibly TRBD2 (5 bases). Per the germline V gene, CDR1 is SGHVS and CDR2 is FNYEAQ. CDR3 length: 14 residues. V was clipped by 6 bases and J by 3 bases, with 15 bases between them. The CDR3 DNA follows: TGTGCCAGCAGTGGGTTCAGCGGCTACTACGAGCAGTACTTC. Protein sequence: CASSGFSGYYEQYF.

The count of this clone is one. The same CDR3 also results from other DNA sequences found in this sample. CDR3 bases: TGTGCCAGCAGTGCTTGGACAGGGGCGACAGATACGCAGTATTTT. It is translated as CASSAWTGATDTQYF. This chain uses TRBV6-1 with TRBJ2-3, with 9 bases fitting TRBD1. In germline, CDR1 is MNHNS, CDR2 SASEGT. Unmatched junction bases numbered 5, after V lost 4 bases and J lost 3 bases. CDR3 length equals 15 residues.

This clone was seen only once. This chain links TRBV6-6 with TRBJ1-4; possibly TRBD1 for D (5 bases). In germline, CDR1 is MNHNY, CDR2 SVGAGI (reference sequence). This CDR3 spans 12 amino acids. The V gene lost 11 bases and the J gene lost 11 bases, with 18 bases spanning the gap. In nucleotides, the CDR3 is TGTGCCTCCACCCACCTCAGGGATAAACTGTTTTTT. This gives the protein CASTHLRDKLFF.

In this sample, this clone turned up a few times. The rearrangement uses TRBV2 and TRBJ1-6; 9 bases agree with TRBD1. There are 14 residues in the CDR3. Per the germline V gene, CDR1 is SNHLY and CDR2 is FYNNEI. The junction had 4 bases not matched to a gene; V was cut back by 4 bases and J by 9 bases. As DNA, the CDR3 is TGTGCCAGCAGTGGGGGACAGGGCACTTCACCCCTCCACTTT. It specifies CASSGGQGTSPLHF.

This clone was observed a single time. The chain is built from TRBV13 and TRBJ2-1; weak D call: TRBD2 (6 bases). This CDR3 region has 14 residues. Trimming removed 5 bases at V and 14 bases at J, with 22 bases between. The germline V gene encodes CDR1 PRHDT and CDR2 FYEKMQ (reference sequence). The CDR3 region has the DNA TGTGCCAGCAGCCAAGCCCCCGGGAGATCCCACGAGTTCTTC. Protein: CASSQAPGRSHEFF. The full variable domain, rest sourced from reference TRBV13 and TRBJ2-1, is AAGVIQSPRHLIKEKRETATLKCYPIPRHDTVYWYQQGPGQDPQFLISFYEKMQSDKGSIPDRFSAQQFSDYHSELNMSSLELGDSALYFCASSQAPGRSHEFFGPGTRLTVL.

The J gene is TRBJ1-2, the V gene TRBV15; 10 bases agree with TRBD1. CDR1 and CDR2 from the germline V gene are LNHNV and YYDKDF (reference sequence). This CDR3 comprises 14 residues. After removal of 3 bases from V and 6 bases from J, the junction contained 4 bases not matched to a gene. The CDR3 reads CATSRVGTGDGYTF. The CDR3, as DNA: TGTGCCACCAGCAGGGTCGGGACAGGGGATGGCTACACCTTC.

V usage is TRBV19 and J usage is TRBJ2-1; TRBD2 agrees at 8 bases. The CDR3 runs 16 residues. Per germline, CDR1 LNHDA and CDR2 SQIVND (reference sequence). V lost 4 bases, J lost 6 bases, and 11 bases stayed unmatched. DNA of the CDR3: TGTGCCAGTAGTACCCAGAGCGGGAGTTTTCGCAATGAGCAGTTCTTC. This translates into CASSTQSGSFRNEQFF. Variable domain in full (rest from reference TRBV19 and TRBJ2-1): DGGITQSPKYLFRKEGQNVTLSCEQNLNHDAMYWYRQDPGQGLRLIYYSQIVNDFQKGDIAEGYSVSREKKESFPLTVTSAQKNPTAFYLCASSTQSGSFRNEQFFGPGTRLTVL.

The chain combines TRBV6-4 with TRBJ1-6; 8 positions match TRBD1. V was pared by 6 bases and J by 8 bases, with 6 bases of the junction left unmatched. Germline CDR1 MRHNA, CDR2 SNTAGT. The CDR3 spans 14 residues. The CDR3 loop is CASRDRERYSPLHF. CDR3 coding DNA: TGTGCCAGCAGGGACAGGGAGAGATATTCACCCCTCCACTTT.

The CDR3: CASSSLRGPREKLFF. CDR3 coding DNA: TGTGCCAGCAGTTCCCTAAGGGGGCCTAGGGAAAAACTGTTTTTT. V and J are TRBV6-5 and TRBJ1-4; 7 bases are shared with TRBD1. In germline, CDR1 is MNHEY, CDR2 SVGAGI. The CDR3 has 15 residues. V gave up 4 bases and J gave up 8 bases; unmatched junction bases: 10.

This chain links TRBV19 with TRBJ1-6, with TRBD1 identical over 7 bases. The J segment lost 4 bases and the V segment lost 6 bases, leaving 3 bases of the junction unmatched. The germline V gene encodes CDR1 LNHDA and CDR2 SQIVND (reference sequence). The CDR3 has 14 residues. The CDR3 region has the DNA TGTGCCAGTAGGGCGGGACAGTATAATTCACCCCTCCACTTT. Amino acid sequence: CASRAGQYNSPLHF.

In its sample, this clone was seen a few times. The chain is built from TRBV6-5 and TRBJ2-2; 8 bases are shared with TRBD1. Germline V gene sequence: CDR1 MNHEY, CDR2 SVGAGI. The CDR3 is made up of 13 amino acids. The V gene end was trimmed by 11 bases and the J gene end by 5 bases; junction bases not matched to a gene: 7. The CDR3 region is CAGGQGGTGELFF. CDR3 bases: TGTGCCGGCGGACAGGGCGGAACCGGGGAGCTGTTTTTT.